The 22 T cell receptor beta chains below were found in one sample sequenced in a study of blood T cell repertoires in COVID-19. Profiled with immunoSEQ multiplex PCR; TCRdb holds only in-frame clones, not every one. The repertoire holds about 150,000 clones, with about 85% as singletons. The sequenced sample consisted of peripheral blood. All receptors derive from a human donor in a cohort sampled during active COVID-19.

The chain links TRBV28 to TRBJ1-5, with 9 bases identical to TRBD1. The CDR3 is 16 amino acids. Losses at the gene ends were 7 bases for V and 5 bases for J; bases not matched to a gene: 12. The germline V gene has CDR1 MDHEN and CDR2 SYDVKM. The CDR3 sequence is CASISSGTGQYQPQHF. The CDR3 coding sequence is TGTGCCAGCATCTCCTCCGGGACAGGGCAGTATCAGCCCCAGCATTTT.

V and J are TRBV7-2 and TRBJ1-6; 7 bases align to TRBD1. The V segment lost 1 base and the J segment 11 bases; nucleotides outside the gene matches: 2. This CDR3 has 13 amino acids. The germline V gene has CDR1 SGHTA and CDR2 FQGNSA. CDR3 sequence reads: CASSLEDRTPLHF. In DNA, the CDR3 is TGTGCCAGCAGCTTAGAGGACAGGACACCCCTCCACTTT.

This clone occurred a few times. The chain uses TRBV18 and TRBJ2-7; 8 bases map to TRBD1. The junction had 3 bases not matched to a gene; V was cut back by 0 bases and J by 2 bases. Germline V CDR1 and CDR2: KGHSH, LQKENI. This CDR3 comprises 15 residues. For the CDR3, the DNA is TGTGCCAGCTCACCACCCGACAGGGGCACCTACGAGCAGTACTTC. Protein sequence: CASSPPDRGTYEQYF.

V and J are TRBV30 and TRBJ1-3; possible D gene TRBD1, 6 bases. The ends were cut back, 4 bases at V and 4 bases at J, with 8 bases in the middle. The germline gives CDR1 GTSNPN, CDR2 SVGIG (reference sequence). The CDR3 spans 12 residues. Here the CDR3 reads CAWKGVGNTIYF. The CDR3 nucleotides read TGTGCCTGGAAGGGGGTCGGAAACACCATATATTTT.

The J gene is TRBJ1-2, the V gene TRBV28, with TRBD1 matching 8 bases. Trimming took 4 bases from V and 4 from J; bases not matched to a gene: 11. CDR3 length: 16 residues. Germline CDR1 and CDR2: MDHEN and SYDVKM. The CDR3 region is CASSSTGQALGYGYTF. The CDR3 region has the DNA TGTGCCAGCAGTTCCACGGGACAGGCCCTTGGCTATGGCTACACCTTC.

This clone has only one observation. The V call is TRBV4-1, the J call TRBJ1-4, with 8 positions matching TRBD1. The V gene's germline CDR1 is MGHRA and CDR2 YSYEKL. There are 16 residues in the CDR3. After removal of 4 bases from V and 5 bases from J, the junction contained 9 bases not matched to a gene. The CDR3 DNA sequence: TGCGCCAGCAGCCTCGCCGGGACAGGAGGAAATGAAAAACTGTTTTTT. It codes for CASSLAGTGGNEKLFF.

V gene TRBV11-2 combines with J gene TRBJ2-1; the match to TRBD2 covers 7 bases. This CDR3 is built from 18 residues. V lost 4 bases, J lost 2 bases, and 14 bases stayed unmatched. Germline V gene data show CDR1 as SGHAT and CDR2 as FQNNGV. The CDR3 here is CASSSPDWASGTYNEQFF. CDR3 nucleotide sequence: TGTGCCAGCAGCTCCCCCGACTGGGCTAGCGGAACCTACAATGAGCAGTTCTTC.

The chain links TRBV27 to TRBJ1-3; maybe TRBD1 (6 bases). With 6 bases removed from V and 3 bases from J, the gap between germline ends came to 15 bases. This CDR3 contains 15 residues. Looked up from germline, CDR1 is MNHEY and CDR2 is SMNVEV (reference sequence). The CDR3 DNA is TGTGCCAGCAGAGAAACAGGGATAGGTGGAAACACCATATATTTT. It encodes CASRETGIGGNTIYF.

The chain is built from TRBV5-4 and TRBJ1-1; 7 bases line up with TRBD1. CDR3 size: 14 residues. The trim removed 2 bases at V and 5 bases at J, leaving 6 bases unmatched. The germline V gene has CDR1 SGHNT and CDR2 YYREEE (reference sequence). CDR3 amino acids: CASSFGGGKTEAFF. In DNA form, the CDR3 reads TGTGCCAGCAGCTTCGGAGGGGGCAAAACTGAAGCTTTCTTT.

The table lists this clone with a few counts. V and J are TRBV5-1 and TRBJ2-1, with 9 bases fitting TRBD2. The trim removed 0 bases at V and 5 bases at J, leaving 3 bases unmatched. This CDR3 has 15 amino acids. The germline V gene has CDR1 SGHRS and CDR2 YFSETQ. The DNA for the CDR3 is TGCGCCAGCAGCTTGGCGGGACTAGCTAACAATGAGCAGTTCTTC. This gives the protein CASSLAGLANNEQFF.

V usage is TRBV6-5 and J usage is TRBJ2-5, with 12 bases that match TRBD2. Unmatched junction bases numbered 3, after V lost 6 bases and J lost 1 base. Germline lookup yields CDR1 MNHEY and CDR2 SVGAGI. This CDR3 comprises 15 residues. CDR3 DNA sequence: TGTGCCAGCAGGGGACTAGCGGGCCGCCAAGAGACCCAGTACTTC. It codes for CASRGLAGRQETQYF.

This sequence joins TRBV27 and TRBJ1-6; D ambiguous. CDR3 length: 15 residues. Germline CDR1 MNHEY, CDR2 SMNVEV (reference sequence). Trimming took off 0 bases at V and 9 bases at J, with 12 bases between the two ends. The CDR3 sequence: CASSLSTVGGSPLHF. The DNA for the CDR3 is TGTGCCAGCAGTTTATCCACGGTAGGAGGTTCACCCCTCCACTTT.

The chain recombines TRBV3-1 (or the pseudogene TRBV3-2) with TRBJ1-1; D not resolved. This CDR3 is built from 15 residues. Deletions cut 0 bases from V and 3 bases from J, with 11 bases between. Germline V lookup: CDR1 LGHDT, CDR2 YNNKEL (reference sequence). Written as DNA, the CDR3 is TGTGCCAGCAGCCAAGACCCGGGGAGTTACACTGAAGCTTTCTTT. It codes for CASSQDPGSYTEAFF.

The genes are TRBV14 and TRBJ1-1; TRBD1 aligns across 7 bases. There are 14 residues in the CDR3. The V segment lost 4 bases and the J segment 2 bases; nucleotides outside the gene matches: 4. From germline, CDR1 is SGHDN and CDR2 FVKESK. CDR3 coding DNA: TGTGCCAGCAGCCTAGGGACAGCAAACACTGAAGCTTTCTTT. This codes for CASSLGTANTEAFF.

The chain is built from TRBV5-1 and TRBJ2-7; D is perhaps TRBD2 (5 bases). Trimming stripped 1 base from V and 2 bases from J, with 10 bases between. This CDR3 region has 14 residues. CDR1 is SGHRS, CDR2 YFSETQ, per germline. CDR3 bases: TGCGCCAGCAGCTTGCCCGGGGATGCCTACGAGCAGTACTTC. Protein sequence: CASSLPGDAYEQYF.

V usage is TRBV28 and J usage is TRBJ1-2; D gene unclear. This CDR3 contains 10 residues. With 8 bases removed from V and 7 bases from J, the gap between germline ends came to 8 bases. Germline-derived CDR1 and CDR2 are MDHEN and SYDVKM. The chain's CDR3 is CASWRSGYTF. CDR3 sequence (DNA): TGTGCCAGCTGGAGGAGTGGCTACACCTTC.

This sequence joins TRBV6-2 or TRBV6-3 and TRBJ2-4, with 11 bases that match TRBD1. J was trimmed by 3 bases and V by 5 bases; bases with no gene match: 6. CDR3 size: 16 residues. CDR1 and CDR2 (germline): MNHEY, SVGEGT. The CDR3 coding sequence is TGTGCCAGCAGTCTCCGGACAGGGGGCAACAAAAACATTCAGTACTTC. Amino acid sequence: CASSLRTGGNKNIQYF.

This clone appeared a single time. V usage is TRBV27 and J usage is TRBJ2-3, with TRBD2 identical over 9 bases. Germline V lookup: CDR1 MNHEY, CDR2 SMNVEV (reference sequence). There are 15 residues in the CDR3. The V and J ends lost 6 bases and 3 bases, in that order; junction bases with no gene match: 7. The CDR3 DNA follows: TGTGCCAGCAGAACCGCGGGGGGGTTGACAGATACGCAGTATTTT. It translates to CASRTAGGLTDTQYF.

The genes are TRBV4-1 and TRBJ1-2; D call uncertain. V shed 0 bases and J shed 5 bases, with 13 bases lying between them. Germline CDR1 and CDR2: MGHRA and YSYEKL. This CDR3 is built from 15 residues. The CDR3 sequence is CASSQDSGEPYGYTF. The CDR3 region has the DNA TGCGCCAGCAGCCAAGATAGCGGGGAACCTTATGGCTACACCTTC.

V and J are TRBV6-5 and TRBJ1-2, with D hard to call. V lost 2 bases and J 4 bases, leaving 14 bases between the germline ends. This CDR3 is 15 amino acids long. Germline assignment: CDR1 MNHEY and CDR2 SVGAGI. CDR3 region: CASSYPFEGGYGYTF. The CDR3 bases are TGTGCCAGCAGTTACCCCTTTGAGGGCGGCTATGGCTACACCTTC.

The chain has TRBV5-1 and TRBJ2-1; 14 positions match TRBD2. Germline V gives CDR1 SGHRS, CDR2 YFSETQ. Germline trimming cut 6 bases from V and 0 bases from J; bases unmatched to any gene: 8. This CDR3 is 18 amino acids long. In DNA, the CDR3 is TGCGCCAGCACCCCGACTAGCGGGGGGGGGAGCTCCTACAATGAGCAGTTCTTC. This gives the protein CASTPTSGGGSSYNEQFF.

This chain connects TRBV5-1 to TRBJ2-3; 14 bases agree with TRBD2. The CDR3 consists of 16 residues. After removal of 5 bases from V and 1 base from J, the junction contained 3 bases not matched to a gene. CDR1 is SGHRS and CDR2 is YFSETQ in the germline V gene. For the CDR3, the DNA is TGCGCCAGCAGGACTAGCGGGGGGGCGGGCACAGATACGCAGTATTTT. Translating it yields CASRTSGGAGTDTQYF.